This T cell receptor beta chain was retrieved from a study of T cell repertoires in cytomegalovirus infection. Overall study: CMV infection together with matching HLA type was indicated by public TCR beta signatures.

MiXCR was run by TCRdb on the reads, yielding one entry per CDR3 protein. The sample has hundreds of thousands of distinct CDR3 sequences, roughly a quarter seen once. This CDR3 is built from 16 residues. Germline loops: CDR1 LGHNA, CDR2 YNFKEQ. Trimming removed 0 bases from V and 5 bases from J; junction bases left unmatched: 9. Study-wide points: There were HLA-C-restricted CMV-specific TCR beta clonotypes dominating the ex vivo response.

To note about this clonotype: Antigen specificity is unknown.

This receptor was obtained from a human donor in good health (CMV status not recorded). Some clones in this sample may be carry-over from other donors' samples. Sequencing was carried out using CD8+ T cells from PBMCs. This rearrangement joins TRBV4-2 to TRBJ1-2; 7 bases line up with TRBD1. The CDR3 DNA is TGTGCCAGCAGCCAAGATCTAGGACAGGTCGGTTATGGCTACACCTTC. This codes for CASSQDLGQVGYGYTF.